This section outlines one TCR beta chain sequence together with its context. Which antigen it targets is not known. Base qualities are not recorded, but no much larger clone differs from it by a single base. This specimen comes from a study of T cell responses to AZD1222 COVID-19 vaccine (dated by TCRdb to about 2021). Broadly, across the study: AZD1222 recipients given second doses at about 4 weeks or at about 12 weeks were pooled, since spike-specific TCR depth and breadth were not found to differ between the two schedules. TCR sequencing covered over 230 trial participants: 200 to 210 given two doses of AZD1222 and about 26 given two doses of MenACWY control vaccine. Trial participants were enrolled into age subgroups of 18-55, 56-69 and 70-plus years, which contained approximately 150, 30 and 60 TCR-sequenced participants, respectively. Study-wide conclusions, independent of this receptor: Because no day 14 peak-response samples were available, repertoires were characterized only after the peak T cell response. Only five or six AZD1222 recipients were SARS-CoV-2 seropositive at baseline, limiting conclusions about previously exposed vaccinees. Participants were mostly white British, with more females than males. The authors suggested clonal diversity may have been underestimated. CD4 TCRs associated with the vaccine covered the entire spike protein, and the dominant responses were in regions 160-218 and 743-854. Reportedly, almost half of the unique spike-specific TCRs recognized epitopes lying outside the regions that are mutated in the B.1.351 and B.1.1.7 variants. The 56-69-year group was small, and its depth increase did not reach significance, likely because of low power. Spike-specific TCR breadth and depth rose significantly after two AZD1222 doses compared with day 0 and with MenACWY recipients.

The CDR3 regions of human TCRbeta chains were subjected to immunosequencing. The study's own analysis went as follows. TCRs in the repertoires were matched against a reference library of SARS-CoV-2-specific TCRs that had been generated with the MIRA antigen-specificity platform. Breadth was defined as the fraction of unique TCRs that were SARS-CoV-2-associated, and depth was defined as the fraction of total T cells that were SARS-CoV-2-associated. Using the MIRA data, each spike-specific TCR was assigned both to the spike region to which the TCR was reactive and to a CD4 or CD8 class. Log10-transformed breadth and depth values were compared by one-way ANOVA with Sidak's multiple comparisons tests. The immuneACCESS repertoire file appears here via TCRdb, limited to in-frame rearrangements. These files lack a portion of the clones; in checked studies, under half of the deficit traces to unresolved V genes, and the cause of the others is not known. Clonal size and the V and J genes are those of that table, whereas D and trimming came from the DNA. This sample lists around 87,000 clones; more than 75% were detected once. The ten largest clones add up to 20% to 25% of the sample.

V is trimmed back by 3 bases and J by 6 bases, and the junction contains 11 bases that no gene match accounts for. The CDR3, from cysteine to phenylalanine, totals 17 residues. The only DNA kept is the CDR3, 51 bases in frame from the first base. CDR1 and CDR2 were assigned from the germline V gene as KGHSH and LQKENI. The meaning of the sample's time point label: baseline before first vaccination. The vaccinee samples were drawn from two UK trials, COV001 and COV002, one of which was a single-blind randomized controlled phase 2/3 trial testing AZD1222 (ChAdOx1 nCoV-19) in healthy adults. For TCRbeta chain sequencing, PBMC samples were collected from trial participants at day 0 and at day 28 after the second dose.

The chain is assembled from TRBV18 and TRBJ2-1, with TRBD2 identical over 10 junction bases. This clonotype was obtained from an adult in good health. The input for sequencing was peripheral blood, taken on day 0 of AZD1222 vaccination. CDR3 region: CASSPRGSGGASNEQFF. In nucleotides, the sequence is TGTGCCAGCTCACCCCGTGGGAGCGGGGGGGCTTCCAATGAGCAGTTCTTC.